This TCR beta chain was profiled in a study of blood T cell repertoires in COVID-19. Across the whole study: Samples taken during acute and convalescent COVID-19 were collected in the United States, Italy and Spain. PBMCs, B-cell-depleted T cells, or T cells provided the cDNA or gDNA that made up the material.

This clone was observed a few times. This CDR3 spans 15 amino acids. The germline V gene encodes CDR1 LGHNA and CDR2 YNFKEQ. Trimming removed 0 bases at V and 0 bases at J, with 6 bases between. Study processing details: Nucleated cell number was recorded as an estimate derived from reference gene primer amplification. Profiling relied on immunoSEQ multiplex PCR, and the TCRdb table lists in-frame clones only, not all of them. V and J calls plus clone size are reproduced from that table; the DNA served to infer D and trimming. The table lists roughly 180,000 clones, approximately 84% of them singletons.

This clonotype was obtained from a man aged 35 to 55 who had recovered from COVID-19. The sample taken for sequencing was peripheral blood. This chain joins TRBV4-2 and TRBJ1-3; D not certain. CDR3 coding DNA: TGTGCCAGCAGCCAAGATCCCAGCTCTGGAAACACCATATATTTT. This encodes CASSQDPSSGNTIYF.